This T cell receptor (beta chain) was identified during a study of identical twins (dated by TCRdb to 2016 to 2018). With regard to the full study: TCR alpha and beta repertoires from monozygotic twins, unrelated adults of various ages and cord blood were deep-sequenced to test whether fetal clonotypes persist. To rule out contamination, replicate twin experiments were performed at different times with different library preparation protocols. General study outcomes and caveats: Zero-insertion analyses could be partly confounded by invariant T cells such as MAIT and iNKT, though diverse VJ usage argued against such confounding for most clonotypes. A weaker excess of twin sharing was found in beta out-of-frame sequences because the signal-to-noise ratio was lowered by fewer shared sequences. Out-of-frame TCR alpha sharing in monozygotic twins was systematically underestimated by recombination models, whereas sharing between unrelated individuals was in agreement with the recombination models. Because the same donors could not be followed over many years, conclusions were based on cross-sectional statistical analysis. Abundant cord blood beta clonotypes carried fewer insertions; young adult naive repertoires showed a weaker similar trend, while memory repertoires showed none. Out-of-frame TCR alpha sequences shared between twins showed an excess of low generation-probability sequences compared with coincidental sharing between unrelated individuals.

This clonotype has a handful of counts. The antigen this receptor binds is unknown. No much larger clone exists at a distance of one base, and base qualities are not known. Every donor was a healthy Caucasian. Three pairs of female monozygotic twins, all aged 18 to 29 years, were included in the twin cohort. The RNA used for TCR libraries was isolated from peripheral blood mononuclear cells. Library construction relied on 5' RACE. Instrument on record: Illumina HiSeq 2000. A universal primer binding site was added through template switching, and the final cDNA carried a unique molecular identifier so that TCR cDNA molecules could be counted accurately. First-strand cDNA for TCR alpha and beta chains was synthesized from specific primers in the conserved constant-segment region. Each cDNA library was double barcoded, with a SMART-Mk sample barcode plus Illumina barcodes, to control for contamination. Two successive PCR steps introduced TruSeq adapter sequences along with Illumina sample barcodes. TCR alpha and beta cDNA libraries were sequenced on the Illumina HiSeq platform with custom primers. Under the source paper's analysis protocol: MiGEC was used to process raw reads and extract unique molecular identifiers, and MiXCR was used to find CDR3 positions. For each individual, recombination models were inferred using an EM algorithm with the repgenHMM and IGoR tools. The tcR package in R was used for shared clonotype analysis, with sharing normalized by the product of cloneset sizes. Out-of-frame nonproductive sequences were analyzed to study raw recombination free of thymic and clonal selection effects. The raw public reads went through TCRdb reprocessing: fastp at Q25, MiXCR clone calling, in-frame beta chains kept. Merged by CDR3 protein, the rows form single entries marked with the most common genes and DNA. These V and J calls are TCRdb output, not the study's own analysis. The sample profile shows approximately 600,000 distinct CDR3 sequences; roughly 7.2% of them were found once. In total, the top ten clones hold about 1.6% of the sample.

This same sample was also part of a study on yellow fever vaccine responses in identical twins. As the second study states: The authors reported that the T cell response to vaccination in identical twins appeared partly convergent and partly personalized. The study precisely tracked vaccine-responding T cell clones in identical twins.

This sequence originates from a woman younger than 30 in good health. Material for sequencing was PBMCs.

CDR3 sequence: CASSTPTGTSTDTQYF. In nucleotides, the sequence is TGTGCCAGTAGTACACCCACAGGAACTAGCACAGATACGCAGTATTTT. The V gene is TRBV19 and the J gene is TRBJ2-3; the D gene is perhaps TRBD1, from 5 matching bases. The CDR3 has 16 amino acids, counting the end cysteine and phenylalanine. This entry keeps only the CDR3 DNA: 48 bases, framed from base 1. The germline V gene (reference sequence) supplies CDR1 LNHDA and CDR2 SQIVND. The V and J ends are trimmed by 4 bases and 0 bases, leaving 14 bases between them. Joined to the reference TRBV19 and TRBJ2-3 proteins, this CDR3 gives the full variable domain: DGGITQSPKYLFRKEGQNVTLSCEQNLNHDAMYWYRQDPGQGLRLIYYSQIVNDFQKGDIAEGYSVSREKKESFPLTVTSAQKNPTAFYLCASSTPTGTSTDTQYFGPGTRLTVL.